The TCR beta chain described here comes from a study of blood T cell repertoires in COVID-19. Assay: immunoSEQ multiplex PCR; the TCRdb copy retains only in-frame clones and omits some. The sample lists approximately 250,000 clones, roughly 84% occurring once. CDR3 length: 17 amino acids. Germline trimming cut 4 bases from V and 0 bases from J; bases unmatched to any gene: 7. Germline V gene lookup returns CDR1 SNHLY and CDR2 FYNNEI. This clonotype originated in a human donor in a cohort sampled during active COVID-19. The rearrangement uses TRBV2 and TRBJ1-3, with 9 bases lining up with TRBD1. The source material was peripheral blood. CDR3 region: CASSVVGQGFSGNTIYF. The CDR3 coding sequence is TGTGCCAGCAGTGTGGTGGGACAGGGCTTCTCTGGAAACACCATATATTTT.